This T cell receptor beta chain comes out of a study of CD8+CD57+ T cells in acquired aplastic anemia. CDR1 and CDR2 from the germline V gene are MGHDK and SYGVNS. The trim removed 4 bases at V and 3 bases at J, leaving 8 bases unmatched. This CDR3 has 16 amino acids. For sequencing, patients were chosen who had shown expansion of CD8+CD57+ cells by flow cytometry. It was genomic DNA that served as the template for profiling TCR beta VDJ and CDR3. TCRdb analysed the reads with MiXCR anew, one entry per CDR3 protein. The table has about 160,000 distinct CDR3 sequences, approximately 44% seen once. Specimen: sorted CD4+, CD8+, or CD8+CD57+ T cells (not recorded which) from PBMCs. The receptor was isolated from a human donor with aplastic anemia. The rearrangement joins TRBV25-1 to TRBJ2-7; 11 nucleotides line up with TRBD1. The CDR3 loop reads CASSASAGTGGYEQYF. CDR3 in DNA: TGTGCCAGCAGTGCGTCAGCCGGGACAGGGGGCTACGAGCAGTACTTC.